At least ten counts were recorded for the clone carrying this TCR beta chain. Its antigen is not identified. Amplified regions were TCR beta CDR3 sequences from RNA transcripts. The study used the HTBI primer set for a first-round RT-PCR of the TCR CDR3. One entry per CDR3 protein, called by TCRdb with MiXCR from the multiplex PCR reads. The table lists about 250,000 distinct CDR3 sequences, 24% of them singletons. The sample comes from a study of T cells in Graves' hyperthyroidism and ophthalmopathy. Diagnoses rested on clinical symptoms, serum thyroxine and TRAb, thyroid ultrasound and orbital computed tomography. An approximately 10 ml volume of fresh peripheral blood provided the PBMCs. There are 17 residues in the CDR3. J gave up 4 bases and V 6 bases, and 8 bases lay outside the gene matches. The germline V gene has CDR1 MDHEN and CDR2 SYDVKM. Study findings and constraints: Most thyroid clonotypes with frequency above 0.001 were detected in blood. Ophthalmopathy was separated from stable hyperthyroidism by a 13 V-J model.

The sequenced material came from blood. This sequence was found in a woman in her forties with Graves' ophthalmopathy. The chain combines TRBV28 with TRBJ2-2; 13 nucleotides align to TRBD2. In DNA form, the CDR3 reads TGTGCCAGCAGCACCTTCCGACTAGCGGGAGGCACCGGGGAGCTGTTTTTT. Amino acids: CASSTFRLAGGTGELFF.